The 20 T cell receptor beta chains reported below all come from one sample, sequenced in a study of CD8+ T cells in alopecia areata. RNA, once extracted, was reverse transcribed into cDNA for use as the sequencing template. Clones were read by immunoSEQ multiplex PCR, and TCRdb kept only the in-frame ones, dropping some. The profile shows some 150,000 clones, about 88% of them singletons. Treatment indicated: oral pan-JAK inhibitor, 5-10 mg twice daily. This material consisted of CD8+ T cells sorted from blood, taken at week 4, from a patient treated with tofacitinib. The receptors here all came from a human donor with alopecia areata.

This rearrangement joins TRBV30 to TRBJ2-1; a possible D gene is TRBD2 (6 bases). The CDR3 runs 14 residues. Germline CDR1 reads GTSNPN; CDR2 reads SVGIG (reference sequence). Trimming removed 5 bases from V and 3 bases from J, with 14 bases in between. The chain's CDR3 is CAWGRPDYYNEQFF. The CDR3 region has the DNA TGTGCCTGGGGGAGACCGGACTACTACAATGAGCAGTTCTTC.

This clone was seen once. V is TRBV11-2 and J is TRBJ2-1; no clear D gene. The V end lost 5 bases, the J end lost 3 bases, and 26 bases lay between the germline ends. Germline V gene sequence: CDR1 SGHAT, CDR2 FQNNGV. CDR3 length: 19 amino acids. The CDR3 loop is CASSPRNLTEQGIYNEQFF. CDR3 in DNA: TGTGCCAGCAGCCCCAGAAACCTTACGGAACAAGGTATCTACAATGAGCAGTTCTTC.

The genes are TRBV5-6 and TRBJ2-4, with a tentative D call TRBD2 (6 bases). Deletions cut 2 bases from V and 0 bases from J, with 9 bases between. This CDR3 is 15 amino acids long. Germline CDR1 and CDR2: SGHDT and YYEEEE. DNA of the CDR3: TGTGCCAGCAGCTTCACGGGGGTAGCCAAAAACATTCAGTACTTC. This sequence encodes CASSFTGVAKNIQYF.

The rearrangement links TRBV7-2 to TRBJ1-3; D possibly corresponds to TRBD1 (5 bases). The CDR3 length is 15 residues. Germline values: CDR1 SGHTA, CDR2 FQGNSA. The V end was cut by 2 bases, the J end by 0 bases, with 8 bases between. CDR3 sequence reads: CASSLPDSSGNTIYF. Here the CDR3 DNA reads TGTGCCAGCAGCTTACCCGACAGCTCTGGAAACACCATATATTTT.

This rearrangement joins TRBV7-9 to TRBJ2-1, with unresolved D. Trimming stripped 3 bases from V and 9 bases from J, with 9 bases between. From germline, CDR1 is SEHNR and CDR2 FQNEAQ (reference sequence). The length of the CDR3 is 12 residues. The CDR3 sequence: CASSLDLGEQFF. CDR3 DNA: TGTGCCAGCAGCTTGGACCTGGGTGAGCAGTTCTTC. Using reference TRBV7-9 and TRBJ2-1 for the parts outside the CDR3, the full variable domain is DTGVSQNPRHKITKRGQNVTFRCDPISEHNRLYWYRQTLGQGPEFLTYFQNEAQLEKSRLLSDRFSAERPKGSFSTLEIQRTEQGDSAMYLCASSLDLGEQFFGPGTRLTVL.

The chain links TRBV27 to TRBJ2-7; a weak D match, TRBD2 (6 bases). The CDR3 length is 14 residues. With 5 bases removed from V and 2 bases from J, the gap between germline ends came to 13 bases. In germline, CDR1 is MNHEY, CDR2 SMNVEV (reference sequence). The CDR3 is CASSPLGGTYEQYF. DNA of the CDR3: TGTGCCAGCAGTCCCCTGGGGGGAACCTACGAGCAGTACTTC.

The CDR3 sequence is CASSLDSMNTEAFF. CDR3 in DNA: TGCGCCAGCAGCTTGGACAGCATGAACACTGAAGCTTTCTTT. This chain joins TRBV5-1 and TRBJ1-1; D gene unclear. Looked up from germline, CDR1 is SGHRS and CDR2 is YFSETQ. V lost 0 bases, J lost 0 bases, and 6 bases lay in between. CDR3 size: 14 residues.

The chain has TRBV23-1 and TRBJ2-1; 10 positions match TRBD2. TRBV23-1 qualifies as an ORF whose function is uncertain. V trimming: 2 bases; J trimming: 4 bases; junction bases outside the gene matches: 5. This CDR3 contains 16 residues. Written as DNA, the CDR3 is TGCGCCAGCAGTCAACCCGAGCGGGAGGGATACAATGAGCAGTTCTTC. This codes for CASSQPEREGYNEQFF.

This clone was picked up one time. CDR3 nucleotide sequence: TGTGCCAGTAGTATGGCGGGGGACCTCTACGAGCAGTACTTC. Its protein product is CASSMAGDLYEQYF. The V and J genes are TRBV19 and TRBJ2-7; 7 nucleotides match TRBD2. Per germline, CDR1 LNHDA and CDR2 SQIVND (reference sequence). J gave up 3 bases and V 3 bases, and 5 bases lay outside the gene matches. The length of the CDR3 is 14 residues.

The DNA for the CDR3 is TGTGCCAGCAGCGCACGGCTGAAAGAGACCCAGTACTTC. It specifies CASSARLKETQYF. V is TRBV7-6 and J is TRBJ2-5; D unclear. Germline CDR1 is SGHVS and CDR2 is FNYEAQ. This CDR3 comprises 13 residues. Trimming cost V 5 bases and J 3 bases, with 10 bases left between them.

V gene TRBV5-1 combines with J gene TRBJ1-1; D is unclear. The V gene's germline CDR1 is SGHRS and CDR2 YFSETQ. Between the trimmed V and J ends, which lost 2 bases and 1 base, there was a span of 9 bases. The CDR3 runs 14 residues. CDR3 sequence: CASSFRTGNTEAFF. The CDR3 DNA follows: TGCGCCAGCAGCTTCCGGACGGGGAACACTGAAGCTTTCTTT.

The rearrangement joins TRBV30 to TRBJ2-5, with 10 bases lining up with TRBD2. V was pared by 2 bases and J by 14 bases, with 5 bases of the junction left unmatched. Germline V gene data show CDR1 as GTSNPN and CDR2 as SVGIG (reference sequence). The CDR3 is made up of 11 amino acids. CDR3 DNA: TGTGCCTGGAGTCTAGCGGGAGTCCCTTACTTC. Translation gives CAWSLAGVPYF.

The V and J genes are TRBV9 and TRBJ2-3; D unresolved. This CDR3 region has 15 residues. Looked up from germline, CDR1 is SGDLS and CDR2 is YYNGEE. Trimming removed 3 bases from V and 2 bases from J, with 13 bases in between. The CDR3 is CASSDLGSPTDTQYF. CDR3 nucleotides: TGTGCCAGCAGCGATTTGGGTTCTCCCACAGATACGCAGTATTTT.

The CDR3 sequence: CAWATGPSGNTIYF. DNA for the CDR3: TGTGCCTGGGCTACGGGACCTTCTGGAAACACCATATATTTT. The chain combines TRBV30 with TRBJ1-3, with a possible D match to TRBD1 (5 bases). The length of the CDR3 is 14 residues. Germline loops: CDR1 GTSNPN, CDR2 SVGIG (reference sequence). V dropped 5 bases and J dropped 1 base, with 12 bases sitting between them.

A remark on this clone: Different DNA sequences within this sample yield the same CDR3. This chain links TRBV30 with TRBJ2-3; no reliable D call. This CDR3 is 13 amino acids long. The V end lost 4 bases, the J end lost 0 bases, and 8 bases lay between the germline ends. Germline CDR1 GTSNPN, CDR2 SVGIG (reference sequence). CDR3 coding DNA: TGTGCCTGGACGGAAGCTAGCACAGATACGCAGTATTTT. Translation: CAWTEASTDTQYF.

The rearrangement links TRBV19 to TRBJ2-7, with D perhaps matching TRBD1 (6 bases). This CDR3 comprises 13 residues. Looked up from germline, CDR1 is LNHDA and CDR2 is SQIVND (reference sequence). The ends were cut back, 2 bases at V and 3 bases at J, with 8 bases in the middle. CDR3 sequence reads: CASSIRTDYEQYF. CDR3 nucleotide sequence: TGTGCCAGTAGTATACGGACAGACTACGAGCAGTACTTC. The full variable domain, its missing parts supplied by reference TRBV19 and TRBJ2-7, is DGGITQSPKYLFRKEGQNVTLSCEQNLNHDAMYWYRQDPGQGLRLIYYSQIVNDFQKGDIAEGYSVSREKKESFPLTVTSAQKNPTAFYLCASSIRTDYEQYFGPGTRLTVT.

The V and J genes are TRBV30 and TRBJ2-7; D gene uncertain. CDR3 length equals 14 residues. Per the germline V gene, CDR1 is GTSNPN and CDR2 is SVGIG (reference sequence). V was shortened by 0 bases and J by 6 bases, with 15 bases between the two germline ends. The CDR3 protein is CAWSVRLGISEQYF. As DNA, the CDR3 is TGTGCCTGGAGTGTTCGTTTGGGGATCTCCGAGCAGTACTTC. Full variable domain (outside the CDR3, taken from reference TRBV30 and TRBJ2-7): SQTIHQWPATLVQPVGSPLSLECTVEGTSNPNLYWYRQAAGRGLQLLFYSVGIGQISSEVPQNLSASRPQDRQFILSSKKLLLSDSGFYLCAWSVRLGISEQYFGPGTRLTVT.

This chain connects TRBV7-2 to TRBJ2-4, with 10 bases lining up with TRBD2. Unmatched junction bases numbered 6, after V lost 2 bases and J lost 5 bases. The CDR3 sequence is 16 residues long. Germline V gene sequence: CDR1 SGHTA, CDR2 FQGNSA. This CDR3 is CASSLRTSGGENIQYF. CDR3 nucleotides: TGTGCCAGCAGCTTAAGGACTAGCGGAGGGGAAAACATTCAGTACTTC.

The chain combines TRBV11-3 with TRBJ2-7; D is perhaps TRBD1 or TRBD2 (6 bases each). Trimming took 5 bases from V and 3 from J, leaving 17 bases between them. Germline values: CDR1 SGHNT, CDR2 YENEEA. The length of the CDR3 is 15 residues. The CDR3 loop reads CASSASGAADYEQYF. In DNA form, the CDR3 reads TGTGCCAGCAGCGCCTCGGGGGCAGCTGACTACGAGCAGTACTTC.

The CDR3 region is CASSPSGGAGTYEQYF. CDR3 coding DNA: TGTGCCAGCAGTCCCTCCGGGGGGGCCGGGACCTACGAGCAGTACTTC. This chain links TRBV27 with TRBJ2-7; 8 bases line up with TRBD2. After removal of 5 bases from V and 2 bases from J, the junction contained 11 bases not matched to a gene. Germline V gives CDR1 MNHEY, CDR2 SMNVEV (reference sequence). The CDR3 sequence is 16 residues long.